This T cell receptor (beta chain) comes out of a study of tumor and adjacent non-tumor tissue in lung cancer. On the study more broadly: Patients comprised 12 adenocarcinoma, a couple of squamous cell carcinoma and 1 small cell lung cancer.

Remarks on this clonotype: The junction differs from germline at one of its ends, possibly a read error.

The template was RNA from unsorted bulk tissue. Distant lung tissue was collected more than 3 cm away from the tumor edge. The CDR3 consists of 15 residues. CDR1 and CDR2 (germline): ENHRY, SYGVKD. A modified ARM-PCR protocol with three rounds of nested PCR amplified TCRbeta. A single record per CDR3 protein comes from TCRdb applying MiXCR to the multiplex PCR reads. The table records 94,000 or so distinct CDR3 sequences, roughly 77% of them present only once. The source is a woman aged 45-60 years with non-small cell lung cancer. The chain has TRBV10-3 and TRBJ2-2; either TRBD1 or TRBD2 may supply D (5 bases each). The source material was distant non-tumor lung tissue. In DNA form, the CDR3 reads TGTGCCATCAGTGTACCAGCGGCGAACACTGGGGGGCTGTTTTTT. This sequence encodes CAISVPAANTGGLFF.